This T cell receptor beta chain was profiled in a study of regulatory T cells in long-lasting Graves disease. Germline CDR1 reads SGHTA; CDR2 reads FQGNSA. V shed 1 base and J shed 5 bases, with 12 bases lying between them. There are 15 residues in the CDR3. Investigators prepared the TCR beta libraries by applying iRepertoire HTBI primers and Arm-PCR of CDR3 regions. TCRdb itself ran the multiplex PCR reads through MiXCR, one entry per CDR3 protein. Here the sample spans 380,000 or so distinct CDR3 sequences, under 20% being singletons. Time point indicated: newly diagnosed GD, antithyroid drugs for less than 3 months. Generation of the TCR library employed RNA extracted from PBMCs. This clonotype was observed many times. These data were likewise used in another study, on T cells in Graves' hyperthyroidism and ophthalmopathy. This second study says: Blood shared most expanded thyroid clonotypes above 0.001.

The sequence was collected from a young woman with Graves disease. J is TRBJ2-1 and V is TRBV7-2; unclear D gene. The material was peripheral blood mononuclear cells (PBMCs), obtained at new diagnosis, from a patient treated with antithyroid drugs. This CDR3 reads CASSLVSRLDNEQFF. The CDR3 region has the DNA TGTGCCAGCAGCTTAGTTTCCCGATTAGACAATGAGCAGTTCTTC.